Each of the 5 T cell receptor beta chains below was sequenced from the same sample in a study of OX40 agonist ivuxolimab in advanced cancers. Sequencing was performed with immunoSEQ multiplex PCR; in TCRdb, only in-frame clones are kept and a portion is missing. The sample lists about 45,000 clones; around 92% were seen once. The source material was CD4+ or CD8+ T cells sorted from blood, sampled in a trial of the OX40 agonist ivuxolimab. The receptors were sampled from an adult with an advanced solid tumor such as melanoma, head and neck, liver or kidney cancer.

The chain employs TRBV10-3 and TRBJ1-1, with TRBD1 as a possible D gene (6 bases). The CDR3 consists of 14 residues. Germline V gene data show CDR1 as ENHRY and CDR2 as SYGVKD. V gave up 6 bases and J gave up 0 bases, with 11 bases separating them. The DNA of the CDR3 is TGTGCCATCAGAGACAGGCGGATGAACACTGAAGCTTTCTTT. This codes for CAIRDRRMNTEAFF.

The chain employs TRBV5-1 and TRBJ2-5; maybe TRBD1 (5 bases). This CDR3 has 17 residues. The germline V gene encodes CDR1 SGHRS and CDR2 YFSETQ. The ends were cut back, 0 bases at V and 4 bases at J, with 19 bases in the middle. The CDR3 is CASSLGQGMFTLETQYF. CDR3 nucleotide sequence: TGCGCCAGCAGCTTGGGGCAGGGTATGTTTACGTTAGAGACCCAGTACTTC.

V and J are TRBV7-9 and TRBJ2-7; 7 nucleotides match TRBD1. This CDR3 spans 14 amino acids. The V gene's germline CDR1 is SEHNR and CDR2 FQNEAQ (reference sequence). V gave up 9 bases and J gave up 1 base; unmatched junction bases: 9. The CDR3 sequence: CASAGTASSYEQYF. CDR3 nucleotides: TGTGCCAGTGCCGGGACAGCAAGTTCCTACGAGCAGTACTTC.

The V call is TRBV12-5, the J call TRBJ2-3; no definite D call. V was shortened by 3 bases and J by 6 bases, with 4 bases between the two germline ends. Germline CDR1 is LGHNT and CDR2 is FRNRAP. This CDR3 contains 11 residues. CDR3 DNA sequence: TGTGCTAGTGGTTTTTTGGATACGCAGTATTTT. This translates into CASGFLDTQYF.

The genes are TRBV4-1 and TRBJ2-1; a weak D match, TRBD2 (5 bases). Per the germline V gene, CDR1 is MGHRA and CDR2 is YSYEKL. The CDR3 is 17 residues long. V lost 0 bases and J 2 bases, leaving 14 bases between the germline ends. The CDR3 nucleotides read TGCGCCAGCAGCCAAGATCCCGCGAGGGAGCCCTACAATGAGCAGTTCTTC. Protein product: CASSQDPAREPYNEQFF.